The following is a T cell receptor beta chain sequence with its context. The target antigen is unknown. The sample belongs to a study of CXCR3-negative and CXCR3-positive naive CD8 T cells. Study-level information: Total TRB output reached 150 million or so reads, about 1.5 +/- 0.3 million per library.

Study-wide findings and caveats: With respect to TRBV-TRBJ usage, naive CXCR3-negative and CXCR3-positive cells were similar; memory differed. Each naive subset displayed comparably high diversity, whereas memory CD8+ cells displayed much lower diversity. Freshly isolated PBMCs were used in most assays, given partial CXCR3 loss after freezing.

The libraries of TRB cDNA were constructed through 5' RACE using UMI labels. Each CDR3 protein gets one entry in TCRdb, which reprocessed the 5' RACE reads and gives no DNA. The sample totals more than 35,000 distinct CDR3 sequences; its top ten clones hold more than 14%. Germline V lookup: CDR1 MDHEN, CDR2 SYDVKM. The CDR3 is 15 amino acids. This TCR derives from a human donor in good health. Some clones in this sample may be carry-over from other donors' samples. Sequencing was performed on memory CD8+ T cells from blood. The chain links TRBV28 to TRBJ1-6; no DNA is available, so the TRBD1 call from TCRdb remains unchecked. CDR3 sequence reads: CASTPGWGSTSPLHF.